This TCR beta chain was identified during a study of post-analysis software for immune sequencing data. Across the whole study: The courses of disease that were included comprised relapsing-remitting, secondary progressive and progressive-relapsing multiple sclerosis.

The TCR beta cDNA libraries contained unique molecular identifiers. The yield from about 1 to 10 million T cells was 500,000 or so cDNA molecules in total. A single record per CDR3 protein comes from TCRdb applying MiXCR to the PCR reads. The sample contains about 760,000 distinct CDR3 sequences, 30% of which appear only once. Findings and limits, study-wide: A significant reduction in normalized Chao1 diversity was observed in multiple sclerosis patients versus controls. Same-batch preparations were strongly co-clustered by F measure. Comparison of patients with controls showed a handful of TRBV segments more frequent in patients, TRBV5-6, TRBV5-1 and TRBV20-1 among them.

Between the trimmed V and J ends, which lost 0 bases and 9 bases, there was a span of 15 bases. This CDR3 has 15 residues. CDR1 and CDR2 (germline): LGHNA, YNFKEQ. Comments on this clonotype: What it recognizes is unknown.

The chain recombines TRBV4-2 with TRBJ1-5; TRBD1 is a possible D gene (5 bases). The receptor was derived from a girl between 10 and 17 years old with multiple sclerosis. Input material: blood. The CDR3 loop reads CASSQERDPHGPQHF. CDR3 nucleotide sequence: TGTGCCAGCAGCCAAGAACGGGACCCTCATGGGCCCCAGCATTTT.